The rows below give T cell receptor beta chains drawn from one sample of a study of technical replicates of blood from a few donors. TCRdb's copy holds only in-frame clones and misses some; the assay was immunoSEQ multiplex PCR. This sample has about 69,000 clones, with 88% found just once. The sample taken for sequencing was PBMCs. All receptors come from a human donor in good health. Some clones in this sample may be carry-over from other donors' samples. CDR3s include the opening cysteine and the closing phenylalanine or tryptophan. The order of the fields is clone size, J gene, V gene, D gene, CDR3 protein, CDR3 DNA. A D gene is named only where the DNA matches it firmly. Clone sizes are given selectively: once, few, many, or a class where the clone is expanded.

clone_size: once; j_call: TRBJ2-1; v_call: TRBV4-3; d_call: NA; cdr3_aa: CASSQEHPHLLDVNEQFF; cdr3_nt: TGCGCCAGCAGCCAAGAACACCCCCACCTCCTTGATGTAAATGAGCAGTTCTTC
clone_size: NA; j_call: TRBJ1-2; v_call: TRBV7-8; d_call: TRBD1; cdr3_aa: CASSLGTGVTVDGYTF; cdr3_nt: TGTGCCAGCAGCTTGGGGACAGGGGTCACGGTCGACGGCTACACCTTC
clone_size: NA; j_call: TRBJ2-2; v_call: TRBV18; d_call: NA; cdr3_aa: CASERTGASGELFF; cdr3_nt: TGTGCCAGCGAACGGACTGGAGCGTCCGGGGAGCTGTTTTTT
clone_size: NA; j_call: TRBJ2-1; v_call: TRBV29-1; d_call: NA; cdr3_aa: CSARLTKLEQFF; cdr3_nt: TGCAGCGCCCGTCTTACGAAACTTGAGCAGTTCTTC
clone_size: NA; j_call: TRBJ2-1; v_call: TRBV5-4; d_call: NA; cdr3_aa: CASSLDQASSFDEQFF; cdr3_nt: TGTGCCAGCAGCTTGGATCAGGCCAGTTCGTTCGATGAGCAGTTCTTC
clone_size: NA; j_call: TRBJ2-1; v_call: TRBV4-1; d_call: TRBD2; cdr3_aa: CASSQGGGTSSDNEQFF; cdr3_nt: TGCGCCAGCAGCCAAGGAGGGGGGACTAGCTCTGACAATGAGCAGTTCTTC
clone_size: NA; j_call: TRBJ2-7; v_call: TRBV7-8; d_call: TRBD1; cdr3_aa: CASSLALFGTGGPGQYF; cdr3_nt: TGTGCCAGCAGCTTAGCGCTTTTCGGGACAGGGGGCCCCGGGCAGTACTTC
clone_size: NA; j_call: TRBJ1-1; v_call: TRBV5-5; d_call: NA; cdr3_aa: CASSLSRNTEAFF; cdr3_nt: TGTGCCAGCAGCTTGTCTCGGAACACTGAAGCTTTCTTT
clone_size: NA; j_call: TRBJ1-6; v_call: TRBV14; d_call: NA; cdr3_aa: CASSQGALNSPLHF; cdr3_nt: TGTGCCAGCAGCCAGGGGGCCCTGAATTCACCCCTCCACTTT
clone_size: NA; j_call: TRBJ2-3; v_call: TRBV4-3; d_call: TRBD2; cdr3_aa: CASSHLAGGGTDTQYF; cdr3_nt: TGCGCCAGCAGCCACCTAGCGGGAGGAGGCACAGATACGCAGTATTTT
clone_size: NA; j_call: TRBJ1-2; v_call: TRBV6-5; d_call: NA; cdr3_aa: CASSYSTSRRAYGYTF; cdr3_nt: TGTGCCAGCAGTTACTCGACGTCTCGGAGGGCATATGGCTACACCTTC
clone_size: NA; j_call: TRBJ2-7; v_call: TRBV6-5; d_call: TRBD2; cdr3_aa: CASSYSMGGSSYEQYF; cdr3_nt: TGTGCCAGCAGTTACTCGATGGGGGGGAGCTCCTACGAGCAGTACTTC
clone_size: NA; j_call: TRBJ1-2; v_call: TRBV5-6; d_call: NA; cdr3_aa: CASSLEPYGYTF; cdr3_nt: TGTGCCAGCAGCTTGGAGCCCTATGGCTACACCTTC
clone_size: NA; j_call: TRBJ1-1; v_call: TRBV4-3; d_call: TRBD1; cdr3_aa: CASSPEGAAHTTEAFF; cdr3_nt: TGCGCCAGCAGCCCGGAGGGGGCAGCCCATACGACTGAAGCTTTCTTT
clone_size: NA; j_call: TRBJ1-3; v_call: TRBV15; d_call: NA; cdr3_aa: CATSRDRDGLSGNTIYF; cdr3_nt: TGTGCCACCAGCAGGGACCGGGATGGGCTTTCTGGAAACACCATATATTTT
clone_size: NA; j_call: TRBJ1-2; v_call: TRBV5-1; d_call: NA; cdr3_aa: CASSPTGSDGYTF; cdr3_nt: TGCGCCAGCAGCCCAACAGGATCAGATGGCTACACCTTC
clone_size: NA; j_call: TRBJ1-3; v_call: TRBV6-5; d_call: TRBD1; cdr3_aa: CASSYGGQGRNTIYF; cdr3_nt: TGTGCCAGCAGTTACGGGGGACAGGGTCGAAACACCATATATTTT
clone_size: NA; j_call: TRBJ1-3; v_call: TRBV6-1; d_call: NA; cdr3_aa: CASSETTSLYGNTIYF; cdr3_nt: TGTGCCAGCAGTGAGACTACCAGCCTTTATGGAAACACCATATATTTT
clone_size: NA; j_call: TRBJ1-3; v_call: TRBV25-1; d_call: TRBD1; cdr3_aa: CASSEYMGQGGGNTIYF; cdr3_nt: TGTGCCAGCAGTGAATATATGGGACAGGGAGGTGGAAACACCATATATTTT
clone_size: NA; j_call: TRBJ2-4; v_call: TRBV27; d_call: TRBD2; cdr3_aa: CASRSTSGTKNIQYF; cdr3_nt: TGTGCCAGCAGATCGACTAGCGGGACCAAAAACATTCAGTACTTC
clone_size: NA; j_call: TRBJ2-7; v_call: TRBV14; d_call: NA; cdr3_aa: CASSQDPLGEQYF; cdr3_nt: TGTGCCAGCAGCCAAGATCCCCTCGGGGAGCAGTACTTC
clone_size: few; j_call: TRBJ1-6; v_call: TRBV2; d_call: NA; cdr3_aa: CASRSDRSSDSPLHF; cdr3_nt: TGTGCCAGCAGGTCTGACAGGAGTTCGGATTCACCCCTCCACTTT
clone_size: NA; j_call: TRBJ1-1; v_call: TRBV5-8; d_call: NA; cdr3_aa: CASRGGRSTEAFF; cdr3_nt: TGTGCCAGCAGAGGGGGACGTAGCACTGAAGCTTTCTTT
clone_size: once; j_call: TRBJ2-2; v_call: TRBV7-9; d_call: TRBD1; cdr3_aa: CASRPGGYSNTGELFF; cdr3_nt: TGTGCCAGCAGACCAGGGGGTTACTCGAACACCGGGGAGCTGTTTTTT
clone_size: once; j_call: TRBJ2-1; v_call: TRBV11-3; d_call: NA; cdr3_aa: CASSVTRDEQFF; cdr3_nt: TGTGCCAGCAGCGTGACTAGGGATGAGCAGTTCTTC
clone_size: NA; j_call: TRBJ2-5; v_call: TRBV5-1; d_call: NA; cdr3_aa: CASSPGRGKETQYF; cdr3_nt: TGCGCCAGCAGCCCAGGACGGGGGAAAGAGACCCAGTACTTC
clone_size: NA; j_call: TRBJ2-7; v_call: TRBV6-5; d_call: NA; cdr3_aa: CASSYGVAETYEQYF; cdr3_nt: TGTGCCAGCAGTTACGGGGTAGCGGAGACGTACGAGCAGTACTTC
clone_size: NA; j_call: TRBJ1-1; v_call: TRBV5-6; d_call: NA; cdr3_aa: CASSRTLGGGFTEAFF; cdr3_nt: TGTGCCAGCAGCCGCACCCTCGGGGGAGGGTTTACTGAAGCTTTCTTT
clone_size: NA; j_call: TRBJ2-7; v_call: TRBV29-1; d_call: TRBD2; cdr3_aa: CSVPGASGSPYEQYF; cdr3_nt: TGCAGCGTACCGGGCGCTAGCGGGAGCCCCTACGAGCAGTACTTC
clone_size: NA; j_call: TRBJ2-7; v_call: TRBV5-5; d_call: NA; cdr3_aa: CASRPDSTYEQYF; cdr3_nt: TGTGCCAGCAGACCCGACAGCACCTACGAGCAGTACTTC
clone_size: NA; j_call: TRBJ2-7; v_call: TRBV7-9; d_call: NA; cdr3_aa: CASSSNSIPYF; cdr3_nt: TGTGCCAGCAGCTCTAACTCCATCCCGTACTTC
clone_size: NA; j_call: TRBJ2-7; v_call: TRBV29-1; d_call: TRBD1; cdr3_aa: CSVEVTGSWEQYF; cdr3_nt: TGCAGCGTTGAAGTGACAGGGTCTTGGGAGCAGTACTTC
clone_size: NA; j_call: TRBJ2-7; v_call: TRBV7-9; d_call: TRBD1; cdr3_aa: CASSETGTGGFGVKQYF; cdr3_nt: TGTGCCAGCAGCGAGACCGGGACAGGGGGCTTCGGGGTAAAGCAGTACTTC
clone_size: NA; j_call: TRBJ1-5; v_call: TRBV4-1; d_call: NA; cdr3_aa: CASSQDGGLGNQPQHF; cdr3_nt: TGCGCCAGCAGCCAAGATGGGGGGTTGGGCAATCAGCCCCAGCATTTT
clone_size: NA; j_call: TRBJ2-6; v_call: TRBV19; d_call: NA; cdr3_aa: CASSIDAPGVSGANVLTF; cdr3_nt: TGTGCCAGTAGTATAGATGCACCAGGGGTATCTGGGGCCAACGTCCTGACTTTC
clone_size: NA; j_call: TRBJ2-1; v_call: TRBV11-2; d_call: NA; cdr3_aa: CASSLVQLSYNEQFF; cdr3_nt: TGTGCCAGCAGCTTAGTACAGTTGTCCTACAATGAGCAGTTCTTC
clone_size: NA; j_call: TRBJ1-1; v_call: TRBV18; d_call: NA; cdr3_aa: CASSPSQGGMNTEAFF; cdr3_nt: TGTGCCAGCTCACCATCCCAGGGTGGAATGAACACTGAAGCTTTCTTT
clone_size: NA; j_call: TRBJ2-7; v_call: TRBV19; d_call: TRBD1; cdr3_aa: CATRQGITYEQYF; cdr3_nt: TGTGCCACCCGACAGGGGATCACCTACGAGCAGTACTTC
clone_size: NA; j_call: TRBJ1-5; v_call: TRBV27; d_call: TRBD1; cdr3_aa: CASSPRDRGGAAQHF; cdr3_nt: TGTGCCAGCAGTCCTCGGGACAGGGGGGGTGCGGCCCAGCATTTT
clone_size: NA; j_call: TRBJ2-5; v_call: TRBV6-6; d_call: NA; cdr3_aa: CASSYGGGETQYF; cdr3_nt: TGTGCCAGCAGTTACGGTGGGGGGGAGACCCAGTACTTC
clone_size: NA; j_call: TRBJ2-1; v_call: TRBV5-1; d_call: TRBD1; cdr3_aa: CASRRAGQGLYNEQFF; cdr3_nt: TGCGCCAGCAGACGCGCGGGACAGGGACTTTACAATGAGCAGTTCTTC
clone_size: NA; j_call: TRBJ1-1; v_call: TRBV29-1; d_call: NA; cdr3_aa: CSVDRGGTEAFF; cdr3_nt: TGCAGCGTTGACAGAGGGGGCACTGAAGCTTTCTTT
clone_size: NA; j_call: TRBJ2-3; v_call: TRBV29-1; d_call: NA; cdr3_aa: CSVEPGLADTQYF; cdr3_nt: TGCAGCGTTGAACCAGGGCTGGCAGATACGCAGTATTTT
clone_size: NA; j_call: TRBJ1-2; v_call: TRBV25-1; d_call: NA; cdr3_aa: CASQQEGNYGYTF; cdr3_nt: TGTGCCAGCCAACAAGAGGGTAACTATGGCTACACCTTC
clone_size: NA; j_call: TRBJ2-7; v_call: TRBV9; d_call: TRBD1; cdr3_aa: CASSVDGRGSSYEQYF; cdr3_nt: TGTGCCAGCAGCGTAGACGGCAGGGGGAGCTCCTACGAGCAGTACTTC
clone_size: NA; j_call: TRBJ1-1; v_call: TRBV6-5; d_call: NA; cdr3_aa: CASSYLGGETEAFF; cdr3_nt: TGTGCCAGCAGTTACTTAGGAGGAGAGACTGAAGCTTTCTTT
clone_size: NA; j_call: TRBJ1-3; v_call: TRBV5-1; d_call: NA; cdr3_aa: CASSLDRVAGNTIYF; cdr3_nt: TGCGCCAGCAGCTTGGACAGGGTCGCTGGAAACACCATATATTTT
clone_size: NA; j_call: TRBJ2-1; v_call: TRBV10-2; d_call: NA; cdr3_aa: CASSEGRGFTNEQFF; cdr3_nt: TGCGCCAGCAGTGAGGGTAGGGGTTTCACGAATGAGCAGTTCTTC
clone_size: few; j_call: TRBJ1-1; v_call: TRBV30; d_call: NA; cdr3_aa: CAWSAQGTEAFF; cdr3_nt: TGTGCCTGGAGTGCTCAGGGAACTGAAGCTTTCTTT
clone_size: once; j_call: TRBJ2-5; v_call: TRBV20-1; d_call: NA; cdr3_aa: CSAGQKETQYF; cdr3_nt: TGCAGTGCTGGCCAAAAAGAGACCCAGTACTTC
clone_size: NA; j_call: TRBJ2-7; v_call: TRBV6-5; d_call: TRBD1; cdr3_aa: CASSRPGQGSYEQYF; cdr3_nt: TGTGCCAGCAGTCGACCGGGACAGGGCTCCTACGAGCAGTACTTC
clone_size: NA; j_call: TRBJ2-7; v_call: TRBV5-1; d_call: NA; cdr3_aa: CASSRDRLGEQYF; cdr3_nt: TGCGCCAGCAGCCGGGACAGACTAGGCGAGCAGTACTTC